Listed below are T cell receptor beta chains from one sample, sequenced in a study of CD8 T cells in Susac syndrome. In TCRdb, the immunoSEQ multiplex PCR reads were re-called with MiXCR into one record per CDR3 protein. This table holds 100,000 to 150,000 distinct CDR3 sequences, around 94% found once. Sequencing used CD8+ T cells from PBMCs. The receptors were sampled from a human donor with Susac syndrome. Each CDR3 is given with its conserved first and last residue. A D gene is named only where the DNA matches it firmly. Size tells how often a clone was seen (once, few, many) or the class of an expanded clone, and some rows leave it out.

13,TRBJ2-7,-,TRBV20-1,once,TGCAGTGCTAGAGGGGATGGGACCTACGAGCAGTACTTC,CSARGDGTYEQYF
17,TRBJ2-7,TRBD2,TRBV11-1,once,TGTGCCAGCAGCATGGGACTAGCGGGAGTTTCCGAGGACGAGCAGTACTTC,CASSMGLAGVSEDEQYF
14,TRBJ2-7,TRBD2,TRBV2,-,TGTGCCAGCTCCGGGGGGGGGCGCTTTTGGGAGCAGTACTTC,CASSGGGRFWEQYF
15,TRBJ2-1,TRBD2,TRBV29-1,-,TGCAGCGTTGCAGGGCTTAGCGGGGCCTACAATGAGCAGTTCTTC,CSVAGLSGAYNEQFF
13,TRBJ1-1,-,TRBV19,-,TGTGCCAGTAGTCTGGGGTCTGGTACTGAAGCTTTCTTT,CASSLGSGTEAFF
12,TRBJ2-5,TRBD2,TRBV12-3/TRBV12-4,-,TGTGCCAGCAGTTCTAGCGGAGAGACCCAGTACTTC,CASSSSGETQYF
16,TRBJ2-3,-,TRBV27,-,TGTGCCAGCAGTAGAAGAGACAGCGATTACACAGATACGCAGTATTTT,CASSRRDSDYTDTQYF
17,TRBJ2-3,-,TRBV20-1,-,TGCAGTGCAAAACCTGGTTGGAGGGGCCAGCTTGCAGATACGCAGTATTTT,CSAKPGWRGQLADTQYF
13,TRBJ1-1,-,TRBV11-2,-,TGTGCCAGCAGGGAGGGGGAGAACACTGAAGCTTTCTTT,CASREGENTEAFF
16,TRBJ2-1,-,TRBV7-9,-,TGTGCCAGCAGCTTAGGGTCCGAGGGCCCGGGCGATGAGCAGTTCTTC,CASSLGSEGPGDEQFF
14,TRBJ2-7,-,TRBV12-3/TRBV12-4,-,TGTGCCAGCAGTTTCACCGGGATCAAGGGGGAGCAGTACTTC,CASSFTGIKGEQYF
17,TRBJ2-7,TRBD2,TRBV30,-,TGTGCCTGGAGTGTACGTTTGAGAGGACTAGCGGGAGCCGAGCAGTACTTC,CAWSVRLRGLAGAEQYF
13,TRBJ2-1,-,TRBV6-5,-,TGTGCCAGCAGTTACGGGGCGAGCTATGAGCAGTTCTTC,CASSYGASYEQFF
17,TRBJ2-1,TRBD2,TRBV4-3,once,TGCGCCAGCAGCCAAGAGGTAGCGGGAGAACCTTCTAATGAGCAGTTCTTC,CASSQEVAGEPSNEQFF
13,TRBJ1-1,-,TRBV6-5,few,TGTGCCAGCAGTTACTCTGAGGTCACTGAAGCTTTCTTT,CASSYSEVTEAFF
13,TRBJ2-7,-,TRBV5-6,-,TGTGCCAGCAGCTTGGGGCGCTTGTACGAGCAGTACTTC,CASSLGRLYEQYF